The 16 T cell receptor beta chains in this list originate from one sample, sequenced in a study of technical replicates of blood from several donors. Libraries were prepared by immunoSEQ multiplex PCR; TCRdb keeps only in-frame clonotypes and omits some of them. The table has some 91,000 clones, around 95% seen once. Material: T cells isolated from PBMCs. All receptors come from a human donor in good health.

The CDR3 region has the DNA TGTGCCAGCAGTGGCCGGGACAGCACGGACGAGCAGTACTTC. Translated, it gives CASSGRDSTDEQYF. The chain joins TRBV2 to TRBJ2-7, with 7 bases fitting TRBD1. With V trimmed by 4 bases and J by 5 bases, 8 bases remained unmatched. Germline V CDR1 and CDR2: SNHLY, FYNNEI. CDR3 length: 14 amino acids.

The chain is built from TRBV12-5 and TRBJ1-4, with a possible D match to TRBD1 (6 bases). Per germline, CDR1 LGHNT and CDR2 FRNRAP. Deletions cut 0 bases from V and 4 bases from J, with 15 bases between. The CDR3 consists of 17 residues. The DNA for the CDR3 is TGTGCTAGTGGTTTGGTACGAGGGTTAGGGGGTAATGAAAAACTGTTTTTT. Protein: CASGLVRGLGGNEKLFF.

The chain carries TRBV4-1 and TRBJ2-2; 11 positions agree with TRBD2. The CDR3 is 15 residues long. Germline loops: CDR1 MGHRA, CDR2 YSYEKL. V was clipped by 1 base and J by 5 bases; unmatched bases: 0. In DNA form, the CDR3 reads TGCGCCAGCAGCCAAGGACTAGCGGGGACCGGGGAGCTGTTTTTT. The encoded protein is CASSQGLAGTGELFF.

V is TRBV19 and J is TRBJ2-7; 9 nucleotides align to TRBD1. Germline V gives CDR1 LNHDA, CDR2 SQIVND (reference sequence). The V gene end was trimmed by 7 bases and the J gene end by 4 bases; junction bases not matched to a gene: 8. The CDR3 is made up of 14 amino acids. The CDR3 DNA sequence: TGTGCCAGTACCCCGGGACAGGGTTGGTACGAGCAGTACTTC. This encodes CASTPGQGWYEQYF.

The chain is built from TRBV5-1 and TRBJ1-3; D not resolved. Germline V gene data show CDR1 as SGHRS and CDR2 as YFSETQ. The V and J ends lost 0 bases and 0 bases respectively, with 7 bases between them. This CDR3 spans 15 amino acids. The CDR3 region is CASSLATSSGNTIYF. The CDR3 DNA reads as TGCGCCAGCAGCTTGGCCACCAGCTCTGGAAACACCATATATTTT. Combining the CDR3 with reference TRBV5-1 and TRBJ1-3 gives the whole variable domain KAGVTQTPRYLIKTRGQQVTLSCSPISGHRSVSWYQQTPGQGLQFLFEYFSETQRNKGNFPGRFSGRQFSNSRSEMNVSTLELGDSALYLCASSLATSSGNTIYFGEGSWLTVV.

V gene TRBV6-5 combines with J gene TRBJ2-7, with 8 bases identical to TRBD2. The V segment lost 0 bases and the J segment 4 bases; nucleotides outside the gene matches: 8. The CDR3 consists of 16 residues. Germline CDR1 and CDR2: MNHEY and SVGAGI. The CDR3 sequence is CASSYSIRLANYEQYF. In DNA form, the CDR3 reads TGTGCCAGCAGTTACTCGATAAGACTAGCGAATTACGAGCAGTACTTC.

V and J are TRBV6-1 and TRBJ2-1; D is perhaps TRBD2 (6 bases). Germline V CDR1 and CDR2: MNHNS, SASEGT. V was clipped by 0 bases and J by 0 bases, with 15 bases between them. CDR3 size: 18 residues. The CDR3 is CASSEAGGLRGSYNEQFF. CDR3 DNA: TGTGCCAGCAGTGAAGCGGGGGGACTGCGAGGCTCCTACAATGAGCAGTTCTTC.

V and J are TRBV7-2 and TRBJ1-5; tentative D call: TRBD1 (6 bases). This CDR3 is 15 amino acids long. CDR1 SGHTA and CDR2 FQGNSA come from the germline V gene. The V gene lost 5 bases and the J gene lost 4 bases, with 15 bases spanning the gap. CDR3 nucleotide sequence: TGTGCCAGCAGCCCAAGGGGGGGCTCTAATCAGCCCCAGCATTTT. Its translation is CASSPRGGSNQPQHF.

This sequence joins TRBV27 and TRBJ2-7; 9 bases agree with TRBD2. With V trimmed by 5 bases and J by 5 bases, 13 bases remained unmatched. The CDR3 is 16 amino acids. CDR1 and CDR2 from the germline V gene are MNHEY and SMNVEV (reference sequence). CDR3 in amino acids: CASSGDPGLASHEQYF. In DNA form, the CDR3 reads TGTGCCAGCAGTGGGGATCCGGGACTAGCTAGCCACGAGCAGTACTTC.

This rearrangement joins TRBV7-6 to TRBJ1-4; 9 nucleotides match TRBD1. Per the germline V gene, CDR1 is SGHVS and CDR2 is FNYEAQ. This CDR3 region has 15 residues. With 4 bases clipped from V and 4 bases from J, the junction kept 4 bases outside the gene matches. CDR3 residues: CASSSGQGFNEKLFF. In nucleotides, the CDR3 is TGTGCCAGCAGCTCGGGACAGGGTTTTAATGAAAAACTGTTTTTT.

The rearrangement uses TRBV10-3 and TRBJ2-7; 8 bases agree with TRBD1. Germline loops: CDR1 ENHRY, CDR2 SYGVKD. The CDR3 has 15 amino acids. J lost 3 bases, V lost 0 bases, and 4 bases had no gene match. The CDR3 DNA follows: TGTGCCATCAGTGAGTCTGGACAGGGATACTACGAGCAGTACTTC. Amino acid sequence: CAISESGQGYYEQYF.

This chain connects TRBV10-3 to TRBJ2-5; 8 positions agree with TRBD1. V dropped 10 bases and J dropped 1; count of bases not matched to a gene: 5. Germline V gives CDR1 ENHRY, CDR2 SYGVKD. The CDR3 is 13 residues long. The CDR3 sequence: CATRTGPQETQYF. The CDR3 nucleotides are TGTGCCACCCGGACAGGGCCCCAAGAGACCCAGTACTTC.

J is TRBJ2-5 and V is TRBV19; 11 bases are shared with TRBD2. This CDR3 spans 16 amino acids. Germline trimming cut 4 bases from V and 2 bases from J; bases unmatched to any gene: 6. Per germline, CDR1 LNHDA and CDR2 SQIVND (reference sequence). The CDR3 protein is CASSSTSGSWQETQYF. CDR3 coding DNA: TGTGCCAGTAGTAGTACTAGCGGGAGTTGGCAAGAGACCCAGTACTTC.

This chain joins TRBV9 and TRBJ1-2; D is undetermined. The CDR3 sequence is 15 residues long. Germline-derived CDR1 and CDR2 are SGDLS and YYNGEE. Deletions cut 3 bases from V and 4 bases from J, with 16 bases between. As DNA, the CDR3 is TGTGCCAGCAGCGAGAGCGGGTCGGGGATCTATGGCTACACCTTC. It specifies CASSESGSGIYGYTF.

This chain uses TRBV28 with TRBJ2-5; 9 nucleotides agree with TRBD1. The V segment lost 2 bases and the J segment 3 bases; nucleotides outside the gene matches: 19. CDR3 length equals 20 residues. Germline lookup yields CDR1 MDHEN and CDR2 SYDVKM. CDR3 sequence: CASSLDLPLDRGLTKETQYF. The CDR3, as DNA: TGTGCCAGCAGTTTAGACCTTCCCTTGGACAGGGGCCTTACTAAAGAGACCCAGTACTTC.

The CDR3, as DNA: TGCAGCGTATATTACGGGGAGCTGTTTTTT. This gives the protein CSVYYGELFF. The genes are TRBV29-1 and TRBJ2-2; D gene unclear. CDR1 SQVTM and CDR2 ANQGSEA come from the germline V gene. This CDR3 is 10 amino acids long. V lost 6 bases and J 7 bases, leaving 6 bases between the germline ends.